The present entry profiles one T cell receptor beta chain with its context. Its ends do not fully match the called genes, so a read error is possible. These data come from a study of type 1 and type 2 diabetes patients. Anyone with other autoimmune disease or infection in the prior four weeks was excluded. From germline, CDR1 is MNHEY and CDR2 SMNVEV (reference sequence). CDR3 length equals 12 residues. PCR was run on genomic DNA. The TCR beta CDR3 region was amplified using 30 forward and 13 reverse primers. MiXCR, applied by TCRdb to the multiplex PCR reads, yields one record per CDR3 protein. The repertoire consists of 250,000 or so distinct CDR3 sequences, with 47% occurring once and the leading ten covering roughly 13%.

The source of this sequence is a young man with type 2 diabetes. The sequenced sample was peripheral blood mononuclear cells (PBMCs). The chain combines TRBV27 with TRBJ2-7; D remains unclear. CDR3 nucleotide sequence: TGTGCCATCAGTGAGCAGTCCTACGAGCAGTACTTC. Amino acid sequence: CAISEQSYEQYF.